Following are 8 T cell receptor beta chains from one sample sequenced in a study of shared clonotypes between healthy human individuals. Sequencing was performed with immunoSEQ multiplex PCR; in TCRdb, only in-frame clones are kept and a portion is missing. Among just over 2,000,000 clones listed, 85% to 95% were seen once. The sequencing input was naive CD4+ T cells sorted from blood. Subset noted: CD45RA+ positively selected. These receptors came from a man between 18 and 35 years old in good health.

CDR3 loop: CASSGDSYFNEQFF. The DNA for the CDR3 is TGCGCCAGCAGTGGAGACAGTTACTTCAATGAGCAGTTCTTC. V gene TRBV5-1 combines with J gene TRBJ2-1; perhaps TRBD1 as D (5 bases). The germline gives CDR1 SGHRS, CDR2 YFSETQ. V gave up 5 bases and J gave up 6 bases, with 15 bases separating them. CDR3 length: 14 residues.

The V call is TRBV30, the J call TRBJ2-2; D possibly corresponds to TRBD1 (5 bases). V was shortened by 0 bases and J by 1 base, with 9 bases between the two germline ends. From germline, CDR1 is GTSNPN and CDR2 SVGIG (reference sequence). The CDR3 contains 15 residues. The CDR3 DNA reads as TGTGCCTGGAGTGTGGGGCCCCTGAACACCGGGGAGCTGTTTTTT. It specifies CAWSVGPLNTGELFF.

The chain couples TRBV11-2 to TRBJ2-3; D is uncertain. The CDR3 contains 12 residues. Deletions cut 5 bases from V and 7 bases from J, with 10 bases between. Germline CDR1 reads SGHAT; CDR2 reads FQNNGV. Here the CDR3 DNA reads TGTGCCAGCAGCCAAAACACGAATACGCAGTATTTT. This translates into CASSQNTNTQYF.

The chain employs TRBV18 and TRBJ1-2; 9 bases align to TRBD1. After removal of 2 bases from V and 8 bases from J, the junction contained 6 bases not matched to a gene. This CDR3 is built from 14 residues. Per the germline V gene, CDR1 is KGHSH and CDR2 is LQKENI. CDR3 in DNA: TGTGCCAGCTCACCATCTGGGACAGGGTGGGGCTACACCTTC. It yields the protein CASSPSGTGWGYTF.

The chain combines TRBV7-9 with TRBJ1-5, with D tentatively TRBD1 (5 bases). There are 16 residues in the CDR3. V was shortened by 1 base and J by 1 base, with 11 bases between the two germline ends. Germline V gene sequence: CDR1 SEHNR, CDR2 FQNEAQ (reference sequence). In DNA, the CDR3 is TGTGCCAGCAGCTTAGAGTGGGGGTCGAGCAATCAGCCCCAGCATTTT. It translates to CASSLEWGSSNQPQHF.

The V and J genes are TRBV25-1 and TRBJ2-3; no clear D gene. Looked up from germline, CDR1 is MGHDK and CDR2 is SYGVNS. The CDR3 totals 14 residues. V was pared by 1 base and J by 0 bases, with 5 bases between. CDR3 loop: CASSELWSTDTQYF. In DNA, the CDR3 is TGTGCCAGCAGTGAATTGTGGAGCACAGATACGCAGTATTTT.

This chain uses TRBV5-6 with TRBJ2-7, with 7 nucleotides matching TRBD2. The V gene's germline CDR1 is SGHDT and CDR2 YYEEEE. Trimming took 4 bases from V and 3 from J; bases not matched to a gene: 7. The CDR3 consists of 14 residues. The CDR3 nucleotides read TGTGCCAGCAGCCCCGATATAGCGGGCTACGAGCAGTACTTC. This codes for CASSPDIAGYEQYF.

The chain combines TRBV7-2 with TRBJ2-1; D is perhaps TRBD1 (5 bases). V was shortened by 5 bases and J by 8 bases, with 19 bases between the two germline ends. From germline, CDR1 is SGHTA and CDR2 FQGNSA. The CDR3 loop spans 15 amino acids. CDR3 region: CASSTPMGQTYEQFF. The CDR3 nucleotides read TGTGCCAGCAGCACCCCTATGGGGCAGACATATGAGCAGTTCTTC.